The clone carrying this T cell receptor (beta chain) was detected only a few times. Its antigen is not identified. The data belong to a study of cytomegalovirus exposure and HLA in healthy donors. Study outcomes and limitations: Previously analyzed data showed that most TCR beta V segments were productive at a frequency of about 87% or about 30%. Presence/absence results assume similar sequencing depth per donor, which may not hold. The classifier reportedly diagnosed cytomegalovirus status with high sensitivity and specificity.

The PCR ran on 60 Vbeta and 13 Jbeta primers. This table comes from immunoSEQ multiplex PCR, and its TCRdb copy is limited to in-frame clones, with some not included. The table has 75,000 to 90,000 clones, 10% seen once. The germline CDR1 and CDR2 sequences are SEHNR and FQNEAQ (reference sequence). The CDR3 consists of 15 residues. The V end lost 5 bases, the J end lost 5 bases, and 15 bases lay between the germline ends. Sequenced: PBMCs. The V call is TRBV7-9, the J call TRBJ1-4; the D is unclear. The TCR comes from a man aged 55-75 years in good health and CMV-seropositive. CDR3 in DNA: TGTGCCAGCAGCCACCCGGTGGAGGCAAATGAAAAACTGTTTTTT. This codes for CASSHPVEANEKLFF.